This is a list of T cell receptor beta chains from one sample in a study of shared clonotypes between healthy human individuals. Assay used: immunoSEQ multiplex PCR; TCRdb lists only in-frame clones, some missing. The sample lists millions of clones, approximately 90% occurring once. What was sequenced was naive CD4+ T cells sorted from blood. All receptors derive from a man aged 18-30 years in good health. Each CDR3 is given with its conserved first and last residue. Each record gives: V gene, J gene, CDR3 protein.

TRBV30,TRBJ2-1,CAWSRTSGAYNEQFF
TRBV19,TRBJ1-5,CASTLGPTGRQPQHF
TRBV29-1,TRBJ1-2,CSVEDYGYTF
TRBV20-1,TRBJ2-1,CSALTAEQFF
TRBV29-1,TRBJ2-5,CSDIQGDQETQYF
TRBV5-1,TRBJ2-7,CASSFMTAAQGYEQYF
TRBV30,TRBJ2-7,CARHKGSSYEQYF
TRBV5-1,TRBJ2-5,CASSRVLGDGGGELGETQYF
TRBV20-1,TRBJ2-3,CSSRITDTQYF
TRBV28,TRBJ2-7,CASSLGGSSYEQYF
TRBV5-1,TRBJ2-7,CPGPGQEASEQYF
TRBV4-1,TRBJ2-2,CASRRDSGGTGELFF
TRBV6-1,TRBJ2-7,CASWTALQYEQYF
TRBV10-3,TRBJ1-5,CAISESPANQPQHF
TRBV13,TRBJ2-1,CASSLGGTSYNEQFF
TRBV27,TRBJ1-2,CASSPATGFGGYTF
TRBV11-2,TRBJ2-2,CASSFEAGVHTGELFF
TRBV28,TRBJ1-2,CASSSETLGGYTF
TRBV2,TRBJ1-6,CASGQEVRALVF
TRBV11-3,TRBJ2-2,CASKDRDAGELFF
TRBV2,TRBJ1-5,CASSEAGDPYQPQHF
TRBV6-4,TRBJ2-1,CASSAIAGGHTYNEQFF
TRBV11-2,TRBJ1-6,CASSRNNSPLHF
TRBV6-1,TRBJ2-7,CASKPGQGYEQYF
TRBV6-5,TRBJ1-2,CASSSGTNYGYTF
TRBV28,TRBJ1-1,CASQFNGGGGTEAFF
TRBV19,TRBJ1-5,CASSTGGTASNQPQHF
TRBV7-6,TRBJ2-2,CASSLELAGVGGELFF
TRBV29-1,TRBJ1-1,CSVVRAMNTEAFF
TRBV11-2,TRBJ1-3,CASSLVGSGNTIYF
TRBV19,TRBJ2-7,CASSIETGASGEQYF
TRBV7-9,TRBJ2-3,CASSSGTGTDTQYF
TRBV27,TRBJ2-5,CASSFRVGWTQYF
TRBV11-3,TRBJ2-5,CASSQNRETQYF
TRBV19,TRBJ2-1,CASSISRGMGEQFF
TRBV11-1,TRBJ1-4,CASSSRTTHEKLFF
TRBV30,TRBJ1-6,CAWSVRGGVMRSYNSPLHF
TRBV5-1,TRBJ2-7,CASSRTPSYEQYF
TRBV18,TRBJ1-3,CASSPPGVGNTIYF
TRBV4-3,TRBJ1-5,CASSQEVQTGSNQPQHF
TRBV5-1,TRBJ1-4,CASSLGQGREKLFF
TRBV5-8,TRBJ2-7,CASSFILRTYEQYF
TRBV27,TRBJ2-2,CASSLMVTNTGELFF
TRBV5-3,TRBJ1-2,CAVLYGYTF
TRBV7-8,TRBJ1-5,CASSYEHSNQPQHF
TRBV29-1,TRBJ2-7,CSVEDLGGDEQYF
TRBV19,TRBJ2-1,CATAKAGSYNEQFF
TRBV10-2,TRBJ2-3,CASSEPRRDRGTDTQYF
TRBV6-5,TRBJ2-3,CASSTGLVPNTQYF
TRBV4-3,TRBJ1-2,CASSQGSDNYGYTF
TRBV7-7,TRBJ2-5,CASSQGAQETQYF
TRBV13,TRBJ2-7,CASSLDWTSYEQYF
TRBV18,TRBJ2-3,CASSPPVYADTQYF
TRBV11-1,TRBJ2-7,CASSSPSDEQYF
TRBV19,TRBJ1-2,CASMPPYIGGGYGYTF